This T cell receptor (beta chain) was documented in a study of identical twins. TCRdb passed the 5' RACE reads through MiXCR, listing each CDR3 protein once. The sample has nearly 250,000 distinct CDR3 sequences; roughly 7% are singletons. General study results and limits: Out-of-frame TCR alpha sharing observed in monozygotic twins exceeded model estimates. Analyses of zero insertions could be partly confounded by invariant MAIT and iNKT cells. Whereas memory repertoires showed no such difference, abundant cord blood beta clonotypes carried fewer insertions.

CDR3 length equals 15 residues. Germline CDR1 and CDR2: MDHEN and SYDVKM. V lost 7 bases, J lost 0 bases, and 16 bases lay in between. This clonotype was picked up many times. Its antigen is not known. The data also belong to a second study, concerning yellow fever vaccine responses in identical twins. From that second work: As reported, the vaccine T cell response of twins seemed partly convergent and partly personalized.

This clonotype was sampled from a woman younger than 30 in good health. Material: memory (CD45RO+) T cells sorted from blood. The chain uses TRBV28 and TRBJ2-7, with D possibly being TRBD2 (6 bases). The DNA of the CDR3 is TGTGCCAGCAAGTCCCAGCTAGCGACCTCCTACGAGCAGTACGTC. Translated, it gives CASKSQLATSYEQYV.